The subject of this entry is one T cell receptor (beta chain). Its antigen remains unidentified. These data are taken from a study of cytomegalovirus exposure and HLA in healthy donors. Among the 110 or so subjects of the validation cohort, separate from the roughly 730-subject first cohort, were the donors. General observations from the study: The study put 150 to 200 TCR beta chains on its list as cytomegalovirus-associated. One later analysis, an examination of the 90 to 150 validation repertoires, found that first-cohort TCR clusters tended to co-occur in them. As was reported, the classifier diagnosed cytomegalovirus status with high specificity and sensitivity.

This CDR3 spans 16 amino acids. Between the trimmed V and J ends, which lost 2 bases and 7 bases, there was a span of 18 bases. Looked up from germline, CDR1 is LNHDA and CDR2 is SQIVND (reference sequence). The method was immunoSEQ multiplex PCR; TCRdb's version includes in-frame clones alone and lacks a portion of them. Of about 73,000 clones detected, about 90% appear once; the ten largest clones hold 3.8%. The V and J genes are TRBV19 and TRBJ1-5; D remains ambiguous. This sequence was found in a woman aged 18-29 years in good health and CMV-seropositive. The sample was PBMCs. CDR3 protein: CASSINGLGAWQPQHF. CDR3 nucleotides: TGTGCCAGTAGTATAAACGGCCTGGGAGCGTGGCAGCCCCAGCATTTT.